Listed below are T cell receptor beta chains from one sample, sequenced in a study of T cell responses to AZD1222 COVID-19 vaccine. Method: immunoSEQ multiplex PCR; TCRdb's copy keeps in-frame clones and lacks some. The top ten hold 10% of the sample, which has approximately 100,000 clones, around 87% seen once. The sequencing here drew on peripheral blood, taken 28 days after the second AZD1222 dose. All receptors derive from an adult who received the AZD1222 COVID-19 vaccine. CDR3s include the opening cysteine and the closing phenylalanine or tryptophan. A D gene is named only where the DNA matches it firmly. Clone size is stated in some rows and not others, as once, few, many or a class when expanded.

v_call	d_call	clone_size	j_call	cdr3_aa	cdr3_nt
TRBV9	TRBD1	-	TRBJ2-7	CASSVEGQLGEQYF	TGTGCCAGCAGCGTAGAGGGACAGCTTGGCGAGCAGTACTTC
TRBV2	TRBD2	-	TRBJ2-1	CASSEKRGSSYNEQFF	TGTGCCAGCAGTGAAAAGCGGGGGAGCTCCTACAATGAGCAGTTCTTC
TRBV18	TRBD2	once	TRBJ2-1	CASSRTSGGRGNEQFF	TGTGCCAGCTCACGGACTAGCGGGGGACGGGGCAATGAGCAGTTCTTC
TRBV5-1	-	-	TRBJ2-6	CASSWRSSSGANVLTF	TGCGCCAGCAGCTGGAGGTCGAGCTCTGGGGCCAACGTCCTGACTTTC
TRBV27	-	-	TRBJ2-3	CASSVPRGTQYF	TGTGCCAGCAGTGTGCCGAGGGGTACGCAGTATTTT
TRBV29-1	-	once	TRBJ1-1	CSVASGYTEAFF	TGCAGCGTAGCCAGTGGTTACACTGAAGCTTTCTTT
TRBV11-3	TRBD1	-	TRBJ1-2	CASRHTETGAGPTVYGYTF	TGTGCCAGCAGACACACAGAGACAGGGGCCGGTCCCACCGTCTATGGCTACACCTTC
TRBV10-1	-	once	TRBJ2-1	CASSESTRGREQFF	TGCGCCAGCAGTGAGTCGACTCGGGGCCGCGAGCAGTTCTTC
TRBV9	-	-	TRBJ1-6	CASSVQGSAPLHF	TGTGCCAGCAGCGTTCAGGGTAGCGCACCCCTCCACTTT
TRBV2	-	-	TRBJ2-3	CASSPGFPDTQYF	TGTGCCAGCAGTCCCGGCTTCCCAGATACGCAGTATTTT
TRBV7-2	-	-	TRBJ1-4	CASSQPEGVREKLFF	TGTGCCAGCAGTCAACCAGAGGGCGTAAGGGAAAAACTGTTTTTT
TRBV10-2	-	-	TRBJ1-5	CASSESGSNQPQHF	TGCGCCAGCAGTGAGTCGGGTAGCAATCAGCCCCAGCATTTT
TRBV5-4	TRBD2	-	TRBJ2-7	CASSLPGTSGYYEQYF	TGTGCCAGCAGCTTGCCCGGGACTAGCGGATACTACGAGCAGTACTTC
TRBV19	-	few	TRBJ1-1	CASSIKFYTEAFF	TGTGCCAGTAGTATCAAGTTCTACACTGAAGCTTTCTTT
TRBV18	-	-	TRBJ2-3	CASSPSPDTQYF	TGTGCCAGCTCACCAAGCCCAGATACGCAGTATTTT
TRBV27	-	-	TRBJ1-1	CASSPPGLTNTEAFF	TGTGCCAGCAGTCCACCAGGGTTAACCAACACTGAAGCTTTCTTT
TRBV19	TRBD1	few	TRBJ1-5	CASSIDETGGVQPQHF	TGTGCCAGTAGTATAGATGAGACAGGGGGCGTTCAGCCCCAGCATTTT
TRBV6-5	TRBD1	-	TRBJ1-2	CASSFYRGPGYGYTF	TGTGCCAGCAGTTTCTACAGGGGGCCTGGGTATGGCTACACCTTC
TRBV7-3	TRBD2	-	TRBJ2-5	CASSLKVPGEGRETQYF	TGTGCCAGCAGCTTAAAGGTCCCGGGGGAGGGCCGAGAGACCCAGTACTTC
TRBV27	TRBD2	-	TRBJ2-2	CASRISRTSIGELFF	TGTGCCAGCAGAATAAGTAGGACTAGCATCGGGGAGCTGTTTTTT
TRBV28	TRBD1	-	TRBJ1-1	CASRSTGGRTEAFF	TGTGCCAGCAGATCAACAGGGGGACGCACTGAAGCTTTCTTT
TRBV7-9	TRBD1	-	TRBJ2-7	CASRRQGPYEQYF	TGTGCCAGCAGAAGACAGGGGCCCTACGAGCAGTACTTC
TRBV27	-	-	TRBJ1-6	CASSLVPPSSYNSPLHF	TGTGCCAGCAGTTTGGTACCGCCGAGCTCCTATAATTCACCCCTCCACTTT
TRBV7-3	TRBD2	-	TRBJ2-2	CASSFLRTSAFANTGELFF	TGTGCCAGCAGCTTCCTCCGGACTAGCGCGTTCGCGAACACCGGGGAGCTGTTTTTT
TRBV7-2	TRBD2	-	TRBJ2-7	CASSLEASGRVTYEQYF	TGTGCCAGCAGCTTAGAGGCTAGCGGGAGAGTAACCTACGAGCAGTACTTC
TRBV9	TRBD1	-	TRBJ2-1	CASTPAGGSYNEQFF	TGTGCCAGCACCCCCGCAGGGGGCTCCTACAATGAGCAGTTCTTC
TRBV15	TRBD1	once	TRBJ2-5	CATKKGQGGETQYF	TGTGCCACCAAGAAGGGACAGGGTGGGGAGACCCAGTACTTC
TRBV6-5	TRBD1	-	TRBJ2-1	CASSYNRGQVVYEQFF	TGTGCCAGCAGTTACAACAGGGGGCAGGTAGTGTATGAGCAGTTCTTC
TRBV7-3	TRBD1	-	TRBJ1-4	CASSSPVRDRGLWTNEKLFF	TGTGCCAGCAGCTCCCCGGTCCGGGACAGGGGGCTGTGGACTAATGAAAAACTGTTTTTT
TRBV9	-	-	TRBJ2-3	CASSVAGGRTDTQYF	TGTGCCAGCAGCGTAGCGGGGGGCCGCACAGATACGCAGTATTTT